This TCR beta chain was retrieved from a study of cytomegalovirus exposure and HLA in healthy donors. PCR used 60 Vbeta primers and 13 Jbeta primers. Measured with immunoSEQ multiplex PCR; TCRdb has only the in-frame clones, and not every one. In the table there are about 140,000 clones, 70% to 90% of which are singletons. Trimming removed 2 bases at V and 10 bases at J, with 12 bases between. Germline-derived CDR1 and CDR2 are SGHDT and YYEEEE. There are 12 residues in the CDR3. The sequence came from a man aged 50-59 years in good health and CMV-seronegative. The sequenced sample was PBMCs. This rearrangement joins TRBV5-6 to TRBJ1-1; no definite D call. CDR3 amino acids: CASSFRGEGAFF. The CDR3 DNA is TGTGCCAGCAGCTTCCGCGGGGAGGGAGCTTTCTTT.